The 21 T cell receptor beta chains in this list originate from one sample, sequenced in a study of PD-1 blockade in classical Hodgkin lymphoma. Sequencing used immunoSEQ multiplex PCR; TCRdb keeps in-frame clones, though not all of them. The table has roughly 20,000 clones, around 70% seen once. Time point indicated: cycle 4 day 1 (C4D1), after 5 to 7 weeks of nivolumab. Each and every patient relapsed after autologous stem cell transplantation, and patients got differing brentuximab vedotin exposure. Thawed PBMCs yielded CD4+ T cells through magnetic negative selection. The sample here was CD4+ T cells from blood, taken before the fourth cycle of nivolumab. Receptor source: a human donor with classical Hodgkin lymphoma.

The J gene is TRBJ2-3, the V gene TRBV18; D is tentatively TRBD1 or TRBD2 (5 bases each). The CDR3 consists of 13 residues. Per germline, CDR1 KGHSH and CDR2 LQKENI. The V end lost 7 bases, the J end lost 3 bases, and 11 bases lay between the germline ends. The CDR3 sequence is CASLRGRTDTQYF. In DNA, the CDR3 is TGTGCCAGCTTGAGGGGCCGGACAGATACGCAGTATTTT.

The chain employs TRBV30 and TRBJ1-5; D might be TRBD1 (5 bases). Germline loops: CDR1 GTSNPN, CDR2 SVGIG (reference sequence). The V gene lost 5 bases and the J gene lost 5 bases, with 13 bases spanning the gap. CDR3 length: 13 residues. CDR3: CAWARTGDQPQHF. Here the CDR3 DNA reads TGTGCCTGGGCGAGAACAGGAGATCAGCCCCAGCATTTT.

The table lists this clone with a count of one. The J gene is TRBJ2-2, the V gene TRBV5-1, with 8 bases that match TRBD2. The CDR3 loop spans 16 amino acids. CDR1 is SGHRS, CDR2 YFSETQ, per germline. The trim removed 4 bases at V and 0 bases at J, leaving 5 bases unmatched. This chain's CDR3 is CASSITAGANTGELFF. The CDR3 DNA sequence: TGCGCCAGCAGCATAACAGCGGGAGCGAACACCGGGGAGCTGTTTTTT.

The chain carries TRBV7-2 and TRBJ2-3; TRBD2 matches at 10 bases. The CDR3 contains 15 residues. Germline V CDR1 and CDR2: SGHTA, FQGNSA. The V gene end was trimmed by 3 bases and the J gene end by 4 bases; junction bases not matched to a gene: 4. The CDR3 protein is CASSFRAGGPDTQYF. As DNA, the CDR3 is TGTGCCAGCAGCTTTAGAGCGGGAGGGCCAGATACGCAGTATTTT. Complete variable domain (other parts from reference TRBV7-2 and TRBJ2-3): GAGVSQSPSNKVTEKGKDVELRCDPISGHTALYWYRQSLGQGLEFLIYFQGNSAPDKSGLPSDRFSAERTGGSVSTLTIQRTQQEDSAVYLCASSFRAGGPDTQYFGPGTRLTVL.

This clone has just one count. The chain employs TRBV7-7 and TRBJ1-4; no definite D call. V was cut by 1 base and J by 8 bases, with 5 bases left in between. Per germline, CDR1 SSHAT and CDR2 FNYEAQ (reference sequence). This CDR3 is built from 12 residues. As DNA, the CDR3 is TGTGCCAGCAGCTTAGTAAGCGAAAAACTGTTTTTT. As protein: CASSLVSEKLFF.

This chain joins TRBV6-1 and TRBJ1-3; D may be TRBD1 (5 bases). Trimming left V 9 bases short and J 4 bases short, with 10 bases between. The CDR3 totals 12 residues. Germline V gives CDR1 MNHNS, CDR2 SASEGT. This chain's CDR3 is CASGTDGNTIYF. The CDR3 coding sequence is TGTGCCAGTGGGACGGACGGAAACACCATATATTTT.

The CDR3 nucleotides read TGTGCCAGCAGCCCCATTGATCTACCTAACTATGGCTACACCTTC. Encoded protein: CASSPIDLPNYGYTF. The chain employs TRBV7-9 and TRBJ1-2; no clear D gene. The germline CDR1 and CDR2 sequences are SEHNR and FQNEAQ (reference sequence). Trimming pared 5 bases from V and 0 bases from J, leaving 13 bases between. The CDR3 covers 15 residues.

A few counts support this clone. This sequence joins TRBV28 and TRBJ2-7, with D possibly being TRBD1 (5 bases). The CDR3 runs to 13 residues. Germline V gene sequence: CDR1 MDHEN, CDR2 SYDVKM. Between the trimmed V and J ends, which lost 3 bases and 2 bases, there was a span of 8 bases. The CDR3 is CASSFPGTYEQYF. CDR3 bases: TGTGCCAGCAGTTTCCCAGGGACCTACGAGCAGTACTTC.

This chain connects TRBV18 to TRBJ2-5; D is perhaps TRBD2 (6 bases). Germline CDR1 is KGHSH and CDR2 is LQKENI. V was clipped by 3 bases and J by 5 bases, with 10 bases between them. The CDR3 length is 13 residues. This chain's CDR3 is CASSPGTLETQYF. CDR3 bases: TGTGCCAGCTCACCGGGGACTCTGGAGACCCAGTACTTC.

The chain couples TRBV12-5 to TRBJ1-4; a weak D match, TRBD1 (5 bases). Germline V gene lookup returns CDR1 LGHNT and CDR2 FRNRAP. V gave up 5 bases and J gave up 7 bases, with 17 bases separating them. CDR3 length: 15 amino acids. CDR3 nucleotides: TGTGCTAGTGGTCCCGGTGGGGCGCGGGGTGAAAAACTGTTTTTT. Translation gives CASGPGGARGEKLFF.

The chain uses TRBV11-3 and TRBJ1-3; D remains ambiguous. The CDR3 totals 13 residues. CDR1 and CDR2 (germline): SGHNT, YENEEA. The germline V and J ends were trimmed by 5 bases and 4 bases, with 9 bases remaining between them. This chain's CDR3 is CASSATPGNTIYF. CDR3 in DNA: TGTGCCAGCAGCGCCACGCCCGGAAACACCATATATTTT.

In DNA, the CDR3 is TGCGCCAGCAGGTTCGGGACAGGGTCTAACTATGGCTACACCTTC. Translation gives CASRFGTGSNYGYTF. The genes are TRBV5-1 and TRBJ1-2; 9 nucleotides align to TRBD1. The V segment lost 5 bases and the J segment 0 bases; nucleotides outside the gene matches: 5. Looked up from germline, CDR1 is SGHRS and CDR2 is YFSETQ. This CDR3 is built from 15 residues.

The V gene is TRBV6-1, the J gene TRBJ2-1, with D perhaps matching TRBD1 (6 bases). V lost 3 bases and J lost 4, with 13 bases in between. Germline CDR1 is MNHNS and CDR2 is SASEGT. This CDR3 spans 15 amino acids. The CDR3 loop is CASSEDGTSYNEQFF. The CDR3 nucleotides read TGTGCCAGCAGTGAGGACGGGACATCATACAATGAGCAGTTCTTC.

The chain has TRBV10-3 and TRBJ1-3, with TRBD1 matching over 7 bases. The V segment lost 4 bases and the J segment 1 base; nucleotides outside the gene matches: 1. Germline V lookup: CDR1 ENHRY, CDR2 SYGVKD. The CDR3 consists of 14 residues. CDR3 DNA sequence: TGTGCCATCAGTGCGACAGGGTCTGGAAACACCATATATTTT. Protein sequence: CAISATGSGNTIYF.

The V call is TRBV11-2, the J call TRBJ2-7; D remains ambiguous. CDR3 length equals 13 residues. Trimming shortened V by 5 bases and J by 7 bases, and 15 bases separated the two germline ends. The germline CDR1 and CDR2 sequences are SGHAT and FQNNGV. CDR3 DNA sequence: TGTGCCAGCAGCCTTGGAGTGAATTATGAGCAGTACTTC. It encodes CASSLGVNYEQYF.

V usage is TRBV27 and J usage is TRBJ1-5, with 7 bases fitting TRBD1. The CDR3 runs to 14 residues. Trimming removed 5 bases from V and 6 bases from J; junction bases left unmatched: 7. Germline V lookup: CDR1 MNHEY, CDR2 SMNVEV (reference sequence). CDR3 DNA: TGTGCCAGCAGTACATACAGGGGAGGTCAGCCCCAGCATTTT. Protein product: CASSTYRGGQPQHF.

V and J are TRBV2 and TRBJ1-5, with TRBD1 matching 10 bases. The germline gives CDR1 SNHLY, CDR2 FYNNEI. The J segment lost 4 bases and the V segment lost 7 bases, leaving 1 base of the junction unmatched. The CDR3 runs to 13 residues. The CDR3 loop is CASKGQGNQPQHF. Here the CDR3 DNA reads TGTGCCAGCAAGGGACAGGGGAATCAGCCCCAGCATTTT.

This clone turned up a few times. The chain joins TRBV18 to TRBJ2-7; D is unclear. V dropped 2 bases and J dropped 5 bases, with 4 bases sitting between them. Germline values: CDR1 KGHSH, CDR2 LQKENI. The CDR3 has 11 amino acids. CDR3 region: CASSPAHEQYF. CDR3 bases: TGTGCCAGCTCACCAGCCCACGAGCAGTACTTC.

The V and J genes are TRBV10-3 and TRBJ2-5; possibly TRBD2 for D (6 bases). The V gene lost 4 bases and the J gene lost 4 bases, with 10 bases spanning the gap. The CDR3 is 13 residues long. CDR1 is ENHRY, CDR2 SYGVKD, per germline. CDR3 in amino acids: CAISATSRETQYF. DNA for the CDR3: TGTGCCATCAGTGCCACTAGCCGAGAGACCCAGTACTTC.

This clone turned up a few times. V gene TRBV10-3 combines with J gene TRBJ1-2, with D perhaps TRBD1 (6 bases). The CDR3 runs 14 residues. Per germline, CDR1 ENHRY and CDR2 SYGVKD. The V end was cut by 6 bases, the J end by 2 bases, with 13 bases between. This CDR3 is CAISDTGQNYGYTF. The CDR3, as DNA: TGTGCCATCAGCGACACGGGACAAAACTATGGCTACACCTTC.

V and J are TRBV11-2 and TRBJ2-1; TRBD2 aligns across 8 bases. CDR3 length equals 16 residues. Trimming cost V 3 bases and J 6 bases; bases outside gene matches: 10. CDR1 and CDR2 from the germline V gene are SGHAT and FQNNGV. CDR3 sequence (DNA): TGTGCCAGCAGCTTGCGTACTAGCGGAGACTCCAATGAGCAGTTCTTC. Translation: CASSLRTSGDSNEQFF.